The TCR beta chain under discussion was sequenced for a study of cytomegalovirus exposure and HLA in healthy donors. Per germline, CDR1 SGHRS and CDR2 YFSETQ. The CDR3 has 15 residues. Trimming shortened V by 0 bases and J by 4 bases, and 13 bases separated the two germline ends. On this clone: The antigen is undetermined.

Amplification used 60 Vbeta primers and 13 Jbeta primers. The table came from immunoSEQ multiplex PCR; TCRdb's copy has only in-frame clones and leaves some out. The sample has under 150,000 clones, over 65% seen once. Findings of the study overall: The availability of immune exposure information extended only to CMV serostatus. HLA alleles showed associations with around 15,000 TCR beta sequences in a later analysis, at a 0.05 false discovery rate. Later on, analysis showed that most CMV-associated TCR beta chains appeared to be HLA-restricted. There were three CMV-associated chains whose specificity for CMV antigens was confirmed in vitro.

This rearrangement joins TRBV5-1 to TRBJ1-1, with D perhaps matching TRBD1 (5 bases). The sequencing sample was made of PBMCs. The source of this sequence is a female donor in good health and CMV-seropositive. CDR3: CASSLVVVGGTEAFF. CDR3 nucleotide sequence: TGCGCCAGCAGCTTGGTGGTGGTGGGGGGCACTGAAGCTTTCTTT.